Listed here is a single TCR beta chain. These data originate in a study of blood T cell repertoires in COVID-19. In the study overall: Sample material is recorded as cDNA or gDNA derived from T cells, B-cell-depleted T cells, or PBMCs.

Original methodology: Amplification of reference gene primers was used by the study to estimate nucleated cell counts. The method was immunoSEQ multiplex PCR; TCRdb's version includes in-frame clones alone and lacks a portion of them. The V and J calls and clone size come from that table; D and trimming were worked out from the DNA. The data show about 210,000 clones, 80% to 85% seen once. It was during active infection that Seattle patients were enrolled and then longitudinally followed. The CDR3 length is 13 residues. Germline loops: CDR1 MNHEY, CDR2 SMNVEV (reference sequence). Trimming removed 2 bases at V and 5 bases at J, with 9 bases between.

The receptor was derived from a woman of 80 years or more with COVID-19, enrolled during active disease. V gene TRBV27 combines with J gene TRBJ1-1; D possibly corresponds to TRBD1 (5 bases). The sample comprised peripheral blood. CDR3 sequence (DNA): TGTGCCAGCAGTTTAGAGGGGAGGACTGAAGCTTTCTTT. The encoded protein is CASSLEGRTEAFF.